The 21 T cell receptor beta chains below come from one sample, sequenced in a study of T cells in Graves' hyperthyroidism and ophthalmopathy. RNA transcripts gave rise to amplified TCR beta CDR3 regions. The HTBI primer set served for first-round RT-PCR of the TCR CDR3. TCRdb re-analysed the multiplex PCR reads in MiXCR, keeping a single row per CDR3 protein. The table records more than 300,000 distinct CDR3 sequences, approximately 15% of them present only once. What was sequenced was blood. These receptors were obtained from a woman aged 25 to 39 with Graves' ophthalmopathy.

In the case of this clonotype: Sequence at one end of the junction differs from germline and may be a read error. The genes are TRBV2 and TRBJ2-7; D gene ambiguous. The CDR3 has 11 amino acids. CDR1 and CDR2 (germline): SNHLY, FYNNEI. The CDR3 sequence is CASSGSSEQYF. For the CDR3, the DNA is TGTGCCAGCAGTGGCTCCTCCGAGCAGTACTTC.

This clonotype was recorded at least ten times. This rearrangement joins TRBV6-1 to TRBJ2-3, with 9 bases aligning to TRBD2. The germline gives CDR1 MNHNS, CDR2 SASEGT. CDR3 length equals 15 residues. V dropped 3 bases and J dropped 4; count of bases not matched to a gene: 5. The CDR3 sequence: CASSEGGGAADTQYF. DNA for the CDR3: TGTGCCAGCAGTGAGGGCGGGGGGGCCGCAGATACGCAGTATTTT.

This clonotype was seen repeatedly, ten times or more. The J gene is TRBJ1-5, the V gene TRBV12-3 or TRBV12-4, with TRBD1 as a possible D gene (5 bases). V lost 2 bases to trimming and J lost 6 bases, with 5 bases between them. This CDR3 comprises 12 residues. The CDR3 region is CASSLRGQPQHF. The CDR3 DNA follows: TGTGCCAGCAGTTTAAGGGGTCAGCCCCAGCATTTT.

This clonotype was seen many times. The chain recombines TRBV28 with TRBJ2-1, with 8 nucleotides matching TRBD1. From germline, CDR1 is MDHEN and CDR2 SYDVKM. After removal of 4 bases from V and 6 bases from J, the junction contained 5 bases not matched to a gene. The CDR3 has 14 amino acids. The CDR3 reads CASSSYTGGNEQFF. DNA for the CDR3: TGTGCCAGCAGTTCATACACAGGGGGCAATGAGCAGTTCTTC.

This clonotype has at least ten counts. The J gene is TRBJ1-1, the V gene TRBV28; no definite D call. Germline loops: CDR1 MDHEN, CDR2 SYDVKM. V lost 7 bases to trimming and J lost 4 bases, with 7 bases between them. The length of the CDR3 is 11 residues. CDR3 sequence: CASNRRTEAFF. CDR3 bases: TGTGCCAGCAACCGCCGCACTGAAGCTTTCTTT.

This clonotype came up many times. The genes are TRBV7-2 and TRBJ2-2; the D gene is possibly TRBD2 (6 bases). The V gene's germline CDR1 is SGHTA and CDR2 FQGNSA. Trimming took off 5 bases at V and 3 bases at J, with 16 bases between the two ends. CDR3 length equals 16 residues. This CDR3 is CASSGFGGTDTGELFF. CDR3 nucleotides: TGTGCCAGCAGCGGGTTTGGGGGGACGGACACCGGGGAGCTGTTTTTT.

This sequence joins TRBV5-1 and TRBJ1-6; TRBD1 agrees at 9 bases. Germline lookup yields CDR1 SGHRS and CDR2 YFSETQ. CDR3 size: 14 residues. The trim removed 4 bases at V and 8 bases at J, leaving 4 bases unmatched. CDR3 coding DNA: TGCGCCAGCAGCCTCGACAGGGGGTATTCACCCCTCCACTTT. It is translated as CASSLDRGYSPLHF.

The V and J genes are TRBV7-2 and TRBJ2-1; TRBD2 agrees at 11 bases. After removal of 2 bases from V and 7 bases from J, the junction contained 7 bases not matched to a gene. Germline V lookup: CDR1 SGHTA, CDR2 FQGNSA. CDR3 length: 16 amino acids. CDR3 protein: CASSLLLAGALNEQFF. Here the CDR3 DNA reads TGTGCCAGCAGCTTATTACTAGCGGGGGCTCTGAATGAGCAGTTCTTC.

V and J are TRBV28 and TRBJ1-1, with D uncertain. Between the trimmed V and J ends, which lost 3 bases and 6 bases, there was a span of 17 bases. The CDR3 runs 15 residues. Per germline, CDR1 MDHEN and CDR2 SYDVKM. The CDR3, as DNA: TGTGCCAGCAGTTTTATGTCCGCCCTCGGGGCTGAAGCTTTCTTT. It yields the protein CASSFMSALGAEAFF.

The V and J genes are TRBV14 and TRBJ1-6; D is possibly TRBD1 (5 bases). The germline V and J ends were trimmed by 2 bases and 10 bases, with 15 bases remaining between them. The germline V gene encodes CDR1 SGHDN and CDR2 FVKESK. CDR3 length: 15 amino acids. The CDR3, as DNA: TGTGCCAGCAGCCAACAAGGGACTTCGGCGTCACCCCTCCACTTT. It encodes CASSQQGTSASPLHF.

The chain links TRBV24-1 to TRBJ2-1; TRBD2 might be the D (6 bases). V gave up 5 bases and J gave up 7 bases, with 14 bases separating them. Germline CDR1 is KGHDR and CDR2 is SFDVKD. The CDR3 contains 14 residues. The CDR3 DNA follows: TGTGCCACCAGTGCCCGCCGTGGGGGGAATGAGCAGTTCTTC. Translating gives CATSARRGGNEQFF.

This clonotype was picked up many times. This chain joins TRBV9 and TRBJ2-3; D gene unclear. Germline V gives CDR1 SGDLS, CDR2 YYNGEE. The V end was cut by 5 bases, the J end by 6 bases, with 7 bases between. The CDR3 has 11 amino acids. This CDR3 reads CASSVGDTQYF. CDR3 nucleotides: TGTGCCAGCAGTGTGGGCGATACGCAGTATTTT. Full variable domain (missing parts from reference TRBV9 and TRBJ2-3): DSGVTQTPKHLITATGQRVTLRCSPRSGDLSVYWYQQSLDQGLQFLIQYYNGEERAKGNILERFSAQQFPDLHSELNLSSLELGDSALYFCASSVGDTQYFGPGTRLTVL.

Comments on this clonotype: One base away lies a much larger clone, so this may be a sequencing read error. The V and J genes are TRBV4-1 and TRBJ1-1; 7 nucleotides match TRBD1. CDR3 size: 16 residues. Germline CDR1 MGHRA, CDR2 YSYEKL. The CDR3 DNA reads TGCACCAGCAGCCAAGATGAGATAAGGGGGCTCACTGAAGCTTTCTTT. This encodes CTSSQDEIRGLTEAFF.

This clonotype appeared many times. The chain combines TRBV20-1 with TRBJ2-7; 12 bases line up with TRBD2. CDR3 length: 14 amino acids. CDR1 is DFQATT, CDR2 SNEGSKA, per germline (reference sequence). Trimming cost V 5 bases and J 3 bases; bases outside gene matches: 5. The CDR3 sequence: CSAPTSGGFYEQYF. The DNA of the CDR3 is TGCAGTGCTCCAACTAGCGGGGGGTTCTACGAGCAGTACTTC.

CDR3 in DNA: TGTGCCAGCAGTGGGGAGGGGGGCCACTCCTACGAGCAGTACTTC. Its translation is CASSGEGGHSYEQYF. The chain is built from TRBV6-1 and TRBJ2-7; D possibly corresponds to TRBD2 (7 bases). Between the trimmed V and J ends, which lost 4 bases and 0 bases, there was a span of 13 bases. The length of the CDR3 is 15 residues. Germline values: CDR1 MNHNS, CDR2 SASEGT.

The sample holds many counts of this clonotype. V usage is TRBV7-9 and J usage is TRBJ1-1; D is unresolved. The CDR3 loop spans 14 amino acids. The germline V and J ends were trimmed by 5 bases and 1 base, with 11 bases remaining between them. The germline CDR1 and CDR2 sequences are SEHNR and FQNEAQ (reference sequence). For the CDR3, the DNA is TGTGCCAGCAGCACAAGCGGGCGGAACACTGAAGCTTTCTTT. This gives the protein CASSTSGRNTEAFF.

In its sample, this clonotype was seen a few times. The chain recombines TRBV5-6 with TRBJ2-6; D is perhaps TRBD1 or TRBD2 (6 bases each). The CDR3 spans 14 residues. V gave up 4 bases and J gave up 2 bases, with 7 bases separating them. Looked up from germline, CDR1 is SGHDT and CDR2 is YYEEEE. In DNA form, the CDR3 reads TGTGCCAGCAGCCGGGGGCCTGGGGCCAACGTCCTGACTTTC. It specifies CASSRGPGANVLTF.

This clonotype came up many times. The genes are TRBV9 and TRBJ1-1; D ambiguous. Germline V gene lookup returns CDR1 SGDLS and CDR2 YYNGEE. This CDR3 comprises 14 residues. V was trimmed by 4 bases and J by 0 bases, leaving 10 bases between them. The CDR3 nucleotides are TGTGCCAGCAGCCCCAAGCCTCTGAACACTGAAGCTTTCTTT. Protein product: CASSPKPLNTEAFF.

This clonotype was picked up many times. CDR3 region: CASSEDTQYF. In nucleotides, the CDR3 is TGTGCCAGCAGTGAGGATACGCAGTATTTT. The chain joins TRBV11-3 to TRBJ2-3; the D is unclear. The germline V and J ends were trimmed by 6 bases and 6 bases, with 4 bases remaining between them. The CDR3 is 10 residues long. Per germline, CDR1 SGHNT and CDR2 YENEEA.

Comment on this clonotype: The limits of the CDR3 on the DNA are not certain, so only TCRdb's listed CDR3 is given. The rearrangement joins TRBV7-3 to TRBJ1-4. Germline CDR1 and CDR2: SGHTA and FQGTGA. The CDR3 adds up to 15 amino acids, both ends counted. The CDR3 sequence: CASSLKRILMKNCFF.

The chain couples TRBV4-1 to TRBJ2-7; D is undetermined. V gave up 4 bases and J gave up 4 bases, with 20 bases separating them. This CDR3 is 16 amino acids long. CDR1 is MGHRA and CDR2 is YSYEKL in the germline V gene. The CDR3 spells CASSPATTSPIYEQYF. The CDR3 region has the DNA TGCGCCAGCAGCCCTGCAACGACGAGCCCTATTTACGAGCAGTACTTC.